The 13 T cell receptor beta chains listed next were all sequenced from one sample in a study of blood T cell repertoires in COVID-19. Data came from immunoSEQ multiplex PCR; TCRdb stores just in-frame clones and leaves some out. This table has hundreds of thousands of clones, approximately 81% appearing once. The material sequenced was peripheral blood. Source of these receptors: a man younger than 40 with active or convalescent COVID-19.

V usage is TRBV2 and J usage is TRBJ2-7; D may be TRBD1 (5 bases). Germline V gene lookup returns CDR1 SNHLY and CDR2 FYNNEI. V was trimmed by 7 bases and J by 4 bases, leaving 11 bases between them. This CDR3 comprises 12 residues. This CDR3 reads CASTNRRYEQYF. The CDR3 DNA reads TGTGCCAGCACGAACAGGAGATACGAGCAGTACTTC.

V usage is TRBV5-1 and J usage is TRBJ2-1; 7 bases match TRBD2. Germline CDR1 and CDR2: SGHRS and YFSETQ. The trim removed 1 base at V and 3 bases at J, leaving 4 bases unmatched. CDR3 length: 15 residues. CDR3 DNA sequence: TGCGCCAGCAGCTTGAGCCTAGCGGACTACAATGAGCAGTTCTTC. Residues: CASSLSLADYNEQFF.

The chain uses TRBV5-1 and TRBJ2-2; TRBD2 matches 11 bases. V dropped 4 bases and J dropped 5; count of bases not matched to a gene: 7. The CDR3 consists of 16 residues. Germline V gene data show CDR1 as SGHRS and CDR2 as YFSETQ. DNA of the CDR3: TGCGCCAGCAGCGCAGTGACTAGCGGGGTAACCGGGGAGCTGTTTTTT. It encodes CASSAVTSGVTGELFF.

CDR3 bases: TGTGCCAGCAGCCCGACTCGAGTGAATGGCTACACCTTC. It translates to CASSPTRVNGYTF. V is TRBV7-2 and J is TRBJ1-2; D not certain. Germline V gene data show CDR1 as SGHTA and CDR2 as FQGNSA. V was pared by 5 bases and J by 6 bases, with 13 bases between. This CDR3 is 13 amino acids long.

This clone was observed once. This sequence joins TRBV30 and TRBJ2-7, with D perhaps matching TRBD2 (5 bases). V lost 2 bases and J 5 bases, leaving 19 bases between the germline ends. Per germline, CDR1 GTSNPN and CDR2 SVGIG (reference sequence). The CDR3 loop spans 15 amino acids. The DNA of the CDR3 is TGTGCCTGGAGTAAGGGAGCAGGTATAACTCACGAGCAGTACTTC. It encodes CAWSKGAGITHEQYF.

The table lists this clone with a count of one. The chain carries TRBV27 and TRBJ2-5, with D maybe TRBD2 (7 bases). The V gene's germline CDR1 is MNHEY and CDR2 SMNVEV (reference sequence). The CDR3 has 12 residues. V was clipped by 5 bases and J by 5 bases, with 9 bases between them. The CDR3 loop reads CASSGRGETQYF. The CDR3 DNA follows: TGTGCCAGCAGTGGGAGGGGGGAGACCCAGTACTTC.

The CDR3 loop reads CASSWGLAGPKEQFF. DNA of the CDR3: TGCGCCAGCAGCTGGGGACTAGCGGGGCCCAAGGAGCAGTTCTTC. This chain links TRBV5-1 with TRBJ2-1; 13 nucleotides line up with TRBD2. The germline gives CDR1 SGHRS, CDR2 YFSETQ. The CDR3 covers 15 residues. J lost 10 bases, V lost 3 bases, and 7 bases had no gene match.

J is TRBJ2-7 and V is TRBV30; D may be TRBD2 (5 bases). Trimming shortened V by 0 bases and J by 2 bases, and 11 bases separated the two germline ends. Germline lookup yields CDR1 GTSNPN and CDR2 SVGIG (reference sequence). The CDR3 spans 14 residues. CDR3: CAWSVDYAPYEQYF. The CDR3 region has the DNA TGTGCCTGGAGTGTAGACTACGCCCCCTACGAGCAGTACTTC. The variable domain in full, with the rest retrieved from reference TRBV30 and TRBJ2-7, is SQTIHQWPATLVQPVGSPLSLECTVEGTSNPNLYWYRQAAGRGLQLLFYSVGIGQISSEVPQNLSASRPQDRQFILSSKKLLLSDSGFYLCAWSVDYAPYEQYFGPGTRLTVT.

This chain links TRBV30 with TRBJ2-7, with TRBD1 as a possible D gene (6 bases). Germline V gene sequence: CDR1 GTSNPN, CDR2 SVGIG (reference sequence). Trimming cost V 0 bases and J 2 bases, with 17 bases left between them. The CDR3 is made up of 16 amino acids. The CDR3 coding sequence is TGTGCCTGGAGTGTTAGTAGAACAGGGCAAACCTACGAGCAGTACTTC. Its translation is CAWSVSRTGQTYEQYF.

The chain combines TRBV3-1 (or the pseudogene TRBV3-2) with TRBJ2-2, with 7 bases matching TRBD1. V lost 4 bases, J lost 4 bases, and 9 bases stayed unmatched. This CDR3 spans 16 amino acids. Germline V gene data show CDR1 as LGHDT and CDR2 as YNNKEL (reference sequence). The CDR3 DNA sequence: TGTGCCAGCAGCCCTCACAGGGGAGTGCTCACCGGGGAGCTGTTTTTT. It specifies CASSPHRGVLTGELFF.

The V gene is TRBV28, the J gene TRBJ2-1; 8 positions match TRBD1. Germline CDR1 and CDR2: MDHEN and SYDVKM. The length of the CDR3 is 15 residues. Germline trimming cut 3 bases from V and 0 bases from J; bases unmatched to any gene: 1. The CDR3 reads CASSFGQGSYNEQFF. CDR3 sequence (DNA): TGTGCCAGCAGTTTTGGACAGGGCTCCTACAATGAGCAGTTCTTC.

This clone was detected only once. The CDR3 region is CASSGSVGGILYNEQFF. In DNA, the CDR3 is TGTGCCAGCAGCGGCTCGGTGGGAGGGATTCTCTACAATGAGCAGTTCTTC. This rearrangement joins TRBV7-6 to TRBJ2-1; 7 bases align to TRBD2. Losses at the gene ends were 5 bases for V and 3 bases for J; bases not matched to a gene: 13. This CDR3 has 17 residues. CDR1 SGHVS and CDR2 FNYEAQ come from the germline V gene.

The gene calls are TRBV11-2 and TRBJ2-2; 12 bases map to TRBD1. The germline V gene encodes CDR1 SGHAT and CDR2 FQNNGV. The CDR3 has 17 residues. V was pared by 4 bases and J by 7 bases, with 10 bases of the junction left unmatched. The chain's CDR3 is CASSSGQGARVGGELFF. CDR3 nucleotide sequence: TGTGCCAGCAGCTCGGGACAGGGGGCGCGGGTCGGCGGGGAGCTGTTTTTT.